These T cell receptor beta chains were read from a single sample in a study of shared clonotypes between healthy human individuals. Sequencing used immunoSEQ multiplex PCR; TCRdb keeps in-frame clones, though not all of them. The sample lists millions of clones, roughly 95% occurring once. The sample taken for sequencing was naive CD8+ T cells sorted from blood. Receptors were obtained from a young man in good health. CDR3s include the opening cysteine and the closing phenylalanine or tryptophan. A D gene is named only where the DNA matches it firmly. Clone size is not always given. Where it is, it says once, few, many or a class for expanded clones.

D gene,J gene,clone size,V gene,CDR3 DNA,CDR3 protein
TRBD2,TRBJ2-3,-,TRBV4-2,TGTGCCAGCAGCCAGCCGGGGGCGGGAGGGTTGACAGATACGCAGTATTTT,CASSQPGAGGLTDTQYF
-,TRBJ2-1,-,TRBV5-8,TGTGCCAGCAGCCCGGACTTTGGGGGCGCAACCCCCTCCTACAATGAGCAGTTCTTC,CASSPDFGGATPSYNEQFF
-,TRBJ2-2,-,TRBV30,TGTGCCTGGAGGATAGAAACCGGGGAGCTGTTTTTT,CAWRIETGELFF
TRBD1,TRBJ1-5,-,TRBV2,TGTGCCAGCAAGGGGGCAGCAGGTAGCAATCAGCCCCAGCATTTT,CASKGAAGSNQPQHF
-,TRBJ2-7,-,TRBV4-3,TGCGCCAGCAGCCAAGTTCTGGGAGCGGCTTACGAGCAGTACTTC,CASSQVLGAAYEQYF
TRBD2,TRBJ2-1,-,TRBV15,TGTGCCACCAGCAGAGGGCGGGAGCGTTCGGGTGTCTTC,CATSRGRERSGVF
-,TRBJ2-7,-,TRBV10-2,TGCGCCAGCAGTGAGTCCCACGAGGACGAGCAGTACTTC,CASSESHEDEQYF
-,TRBJ1-5,-,TRBV27,TGTGCCAGCAGTAACGAGGGGGGGCCCCAGCATTTT,CASSNEGGPQHF
TRBD1,TRBJ1-1,-,TRBV19,TGTGCCAGTGGTACAGGGGACATGAACACTGAAGCTTTCTTT,CASGTGDMNTEAFF
-,TRBJ2-7,-,TRBV10-3,TGTGCCATCAGTGGGACAGCCTCCTACGAGCAGTACTTC,CAISGTASYEQYF
-,TRBJ2-7,-,TRBV7-9,TGTGCCAGCTCGCCTGGCTCCTACGAGCAGTACTTC,CASSPGSYEQYF
TRBD2,TRBJ2-3,-,TRBV29-1,TGCAGCGTTGAGTACGGGACTAGCGGGGGGCGGGATACGCAGTATTTT,CSVEYGTSGGRDTQYF
-,TRBJ1-5,-,TRBV27,TGTGCCAGCAGTTTAGGGATAAATCAGCCCCAGCATTTT,CASSLGINQPQHF
TRBD1,TRBJ1-4,-,TRBV6-5,TGTGCCAGCAGTTACGGACAGGGGAAAAATGAAAAACTGTTTTTT,CASSYGQGKNEKLFF
TRBD2,TRBJ2-5,-,TRBV5-6,TGTGCCAGCAGCACCGGACTAGCGGGGGCCAGTGAGACCCAGTACTTC,CASSTGLAGASETQYF
-,TRBJ1-2,-,TRBV28,TGTGCCAGCAGCTTTTATGGCGGCTACACCTTC,CASSFYGGYTF
-,TRBJ2-7,-,TRBV13,TGTGCCAGCAGCTTAGGGATCGCCTTACTCTCCTACGAGCAGTACTTC,CASSLGIALLSYEQYF
TRBD2,TRBJ2-3,-,TRBV6-6,TGTGCCAGCAGTGCACTAGCGGGAGGGACAGATACGCAGTATTTT,CASSALAGGTDTQYF
-,TRBJ2-1,-,TRBV7-8,TGTGCCAGCAGCTCCGGATGGAATGAGCAGTTCTTC,CASSSGWNEQFF
-,TRBJ2-7,-,TRBV11-2,TGTGCCAGCAGCTTAGGGACAGAGCAGTACTTC,CASSLGTEQYF
-,TRBJ2-6,-,TRBV6-6,TGTGCCAGCAGTTCCTACGGGGGTGGGGCCAACGTCCTGACTTTC,CASSSYGGGANVLTF
-,TRBJ2-7,-,TRBV5-4,TGTGCCAGCAGCGAGCGGGACAGCTCCTACGAGCAGTACTTC,CASSERDSSYEQYF
TRBD1,TRBJ2-7,-,TRBV5-6,TGTGCCAGCAGCTCAACCGGGACAGTCTTTGAGCAGTACTTC,CASSSTGTVFEQYF
TRBD1,TRBJ2-7,-,TRBV5-5,TGTGCCAGCAGCTACGAACCTCCACAGGGGGCGAGCTCCTACGAGCAGTACTTC,CASSYEPPQGASSYEQYF
-,TRBJ2-1,-,TRBV27,TGTGCCAGCTCCTACACCGGGAGAGGTCCGCACAATGAGCAGTTCTTC,CASSYTGRGPHNEQFF
TRBD2,TRBJ2-5,-,TRBV6-5,TGTGCCAGCAGTTACTCCGGGACTAGCGCACAAGAGACCCAGTACTTC,CASSYSGTSAQETQYF
-,TRBJ1-1,-,TRBV25-1,TGTGCCAGCAGTGAAGGTCATAACACTGAAGCTTTCTTT,CASSEGHNTEAFF
-,TRBJ2-2,once,TRBV5-6,TGTGCCAGCAGCTTGACGTACACCGGGGAGCTGTTTTTT,CASSLTYTGELFF
-,TRBJ2-7,-,TRBV10-3,TGTGCCATCAGTGAACAGTCCTACGAGCAGTACTTC,CAISEQSYEQYF
TRBD2,TRBJ2-2,-,TRBV9,TGTGCCAGCAGGAGTTATTCCAGGGAGGGCACCGGGGAGCTGTTTTTT,CASRSYSREGTGELFF
TRBD2,TRBJ2-1,-,TRBV6-7,TGTGCCAGCAGTTTCCGACTAGCGGGGGGCCTGTTAAATGAGCAGTTCTTC,CASSFRLAGGLLNEQFF
-,TRBJ2-1,-,TRBV29-1,TGCAGCGTTCAGGGGGGGGGAACCTACAATGAGCAGTTCTTC,CSVQGGGTYNEQFF
-,TRBJ2-1,-,TRBV4-1,TGCGCCAGCAGCCAAGAAGGTGGGATTGGGATGAATGAGCAGTTCTTC,CASSQEGGIGMNEQFF
-,TRBJ2-5,-,TRBV29-1,TGCAGCGTTGAAGAGGTTTGGGGTCAAGAGACCCAGTACTTC,CSVEEVWGQETQYF
TRBD2,TRBJ2-7,-,TRBV11-2,TGTGCCAGCAGCTTAGCTATCCGGCTAGCGGGAGGGTACTACGAGCAGTACTTC,CASSLAIRLAGGYYEQYF
TRBD1,TRBJ2-5,-,TRBV9,TGTGCCAGCAGCGCAGGGACAGGGGCTTCAGAGACCCAGTACTTC,CASSAGTGASETQYF
-,TRBJ2-5,-,TRBV29-1,TGCAGCGTTCACCCCTTGGGCCCCCAAGAGACCCAGTACTTC,CSVHPLGPQETQYF
-,TRBJ1-4,once,TRBV7-9,TGTGCCAGCAGCTCCAAAGACAGGCCGTATGAAAAACTGTTTTTT,CASSSKDRPYEKLFF
TRBD1,TRBJ1-2,-,TRBV27,TGTGCCAGCAGCGAGGGACAGGGGTTTGGCTACACCTTC,CASSEGQGFGYTF
TRBD1,TRBJ2-7,-,TRBV27,TGTGCCAGCAGTACCCGGGACAGATCCTACGAGCAGTACTTC,CASSTRDRSYEQYF
TRBD2,TRBJ2-1,-,TRBV5-4,TGTGCCAGCAGCTTAATAGCGGGAGGCCACTACAATGAGCAGTTCTTC,CASSLIAGGHYNEQFF
TRBD2,TRBJ2-7,-,TRBV2,TGTGCCAGCAGTGGCCCTAGCGGGAACCCATACGAGCAGTACTTC,CASSGPSGNPYEQYF
-,TRBJ1-1,-,TRBV28,TGTGCCAGCAGTTTAGAGGTCCGAGGGACTGAAGCTTTCTTT,CASSLEVRGTEAFF
-,TRBJ2-5,-,TRBV10-3,TGTGCCATCAGTGACCGGGGCGAAGAGACCCAGTACTTC,CAISDRGEETQYF
-,TRBJ2-7,-,TRBV7-9,TGTGCCAGCAGCCCTTTGACAGGTGTGGGCACCTACGAGCAGTACTTC,CASSPLTGVGTYEQYF